The clone carrying this TCR beta chain was observed a handful of times. No antigen is known for it. This CDR3 spans 18 amino acids. The V end lost 1 base, the J end lost 0 bases, and 16 bases lay between the germline ends. Germline CDR1 LGHDT, CDR2 YNNKEL (reference sequence). By quantitative 5'-RACE with molecular barcodes, the TCR beta libraries were made. TCRdb re-called the 5' RACE reads through MiXCR, storing one row per CDR3 protein. The data contain roughly 700,000 distinct CDR3 sequences, over 15% of them singletons. This entry comes from a study of CD8 T cells in ankylosing spondylitis. Whole-study findings and limits: Peripheral blood held disease-linked clones only at relatively low frequency, and these were CD8+. Before this, some motif variants had been reported in reactive arthritis synovial fluid and blood. A motif of roughly eight highly homologous TCR beta variants was seen as apparently characteristic of ankylosing spondylitis blood.

V and J are TRBV3-1 and TRBJ2-1, with D perhaps TRBD2 (5 bases). The receptor was derived from a male donor with ankylosing spondylitis. Sequencing was done on a sample of blood, either unsorted or a sorted T cell fraction (not recorded which). CDR3 bases: TGTGCCAGCAGCCAAGGAATGGAGCGGACCAGCTCCTACAATGAGCAGTTCTTC. Translating it yields CASSQGMERTSSYNEQFF.